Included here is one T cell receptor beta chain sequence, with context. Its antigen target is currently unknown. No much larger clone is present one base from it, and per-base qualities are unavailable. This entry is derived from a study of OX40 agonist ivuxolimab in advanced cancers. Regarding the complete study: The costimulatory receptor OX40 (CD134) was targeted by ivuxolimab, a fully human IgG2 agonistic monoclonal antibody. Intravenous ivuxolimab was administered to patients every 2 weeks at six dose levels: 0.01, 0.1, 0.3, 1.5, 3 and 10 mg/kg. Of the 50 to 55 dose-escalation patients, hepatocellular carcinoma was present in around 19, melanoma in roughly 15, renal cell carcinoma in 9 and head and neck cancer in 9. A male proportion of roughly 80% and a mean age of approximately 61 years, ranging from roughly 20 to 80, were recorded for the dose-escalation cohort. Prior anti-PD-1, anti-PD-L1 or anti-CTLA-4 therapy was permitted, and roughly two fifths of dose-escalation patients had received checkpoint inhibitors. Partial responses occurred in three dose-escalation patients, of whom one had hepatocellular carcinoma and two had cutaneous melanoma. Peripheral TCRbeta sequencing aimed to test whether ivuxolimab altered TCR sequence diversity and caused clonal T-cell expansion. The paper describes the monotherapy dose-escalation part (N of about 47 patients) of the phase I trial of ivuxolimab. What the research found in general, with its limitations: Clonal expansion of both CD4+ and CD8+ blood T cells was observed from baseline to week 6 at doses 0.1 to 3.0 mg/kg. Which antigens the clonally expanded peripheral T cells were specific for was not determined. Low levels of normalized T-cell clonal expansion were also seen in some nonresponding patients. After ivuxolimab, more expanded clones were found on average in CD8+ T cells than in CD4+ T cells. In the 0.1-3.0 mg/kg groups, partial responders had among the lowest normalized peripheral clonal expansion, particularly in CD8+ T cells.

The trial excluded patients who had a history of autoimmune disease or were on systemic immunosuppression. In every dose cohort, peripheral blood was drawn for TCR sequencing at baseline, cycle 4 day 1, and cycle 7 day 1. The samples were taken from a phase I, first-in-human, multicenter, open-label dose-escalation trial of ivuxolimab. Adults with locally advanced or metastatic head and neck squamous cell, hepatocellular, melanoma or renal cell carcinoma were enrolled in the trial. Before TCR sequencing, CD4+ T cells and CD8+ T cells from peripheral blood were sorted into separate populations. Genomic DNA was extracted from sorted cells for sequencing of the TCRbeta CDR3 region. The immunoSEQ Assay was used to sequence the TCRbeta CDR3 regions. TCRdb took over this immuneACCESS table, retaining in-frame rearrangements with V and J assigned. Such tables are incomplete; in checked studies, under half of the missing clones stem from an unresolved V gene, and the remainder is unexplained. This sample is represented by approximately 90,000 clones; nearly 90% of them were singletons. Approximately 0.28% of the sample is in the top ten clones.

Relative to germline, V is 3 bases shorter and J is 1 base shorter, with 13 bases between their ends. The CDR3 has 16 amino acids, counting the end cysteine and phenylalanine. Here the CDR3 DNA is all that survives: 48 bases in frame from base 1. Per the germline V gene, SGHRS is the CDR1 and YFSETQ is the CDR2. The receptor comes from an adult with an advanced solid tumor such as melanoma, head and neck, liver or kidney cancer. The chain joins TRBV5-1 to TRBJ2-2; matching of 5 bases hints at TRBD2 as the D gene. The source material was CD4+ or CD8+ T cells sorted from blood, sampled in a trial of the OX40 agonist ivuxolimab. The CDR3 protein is CASSWAPGMNTGELFF. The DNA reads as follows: TGCGCCAGCAGCTGGGCCCCGGGAATGAACACCGGGGAGCTGTTTTTT.